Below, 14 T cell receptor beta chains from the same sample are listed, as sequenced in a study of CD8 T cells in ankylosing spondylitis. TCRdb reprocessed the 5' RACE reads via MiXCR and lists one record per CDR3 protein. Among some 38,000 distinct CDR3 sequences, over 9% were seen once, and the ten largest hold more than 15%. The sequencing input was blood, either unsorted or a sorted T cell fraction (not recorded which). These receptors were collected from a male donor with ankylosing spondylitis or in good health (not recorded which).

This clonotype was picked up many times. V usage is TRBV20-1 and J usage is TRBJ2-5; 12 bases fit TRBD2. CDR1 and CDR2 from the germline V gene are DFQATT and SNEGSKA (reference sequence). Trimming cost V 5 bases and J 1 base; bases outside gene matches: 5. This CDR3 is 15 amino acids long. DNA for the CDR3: TGCAGTGCTCACACTAGCGGGAGGATCCAAGAGACCCAGTACTTC. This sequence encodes CSAHTSGRIQETQYF.

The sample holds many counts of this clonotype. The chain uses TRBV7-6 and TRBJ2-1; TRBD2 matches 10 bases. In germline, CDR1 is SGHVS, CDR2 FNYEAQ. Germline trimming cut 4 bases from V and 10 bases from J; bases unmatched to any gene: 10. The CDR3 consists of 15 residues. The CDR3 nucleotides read TGTGCCAGCAGCTCCGCCGGGACTAGCGTTATGGAGCAGTTCTTC. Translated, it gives CASSSAGTSVMEQFF.

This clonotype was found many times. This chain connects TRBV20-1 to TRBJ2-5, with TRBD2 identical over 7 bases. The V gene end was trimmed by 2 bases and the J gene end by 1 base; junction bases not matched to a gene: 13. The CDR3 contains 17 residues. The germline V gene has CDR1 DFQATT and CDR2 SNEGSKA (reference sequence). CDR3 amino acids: CSARYSGDFSLQETQYF. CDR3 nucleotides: TGCAGTGCTAGATACAGCGGGGATTTTAGCCTCCAAGAGACCCAGTACTTC.

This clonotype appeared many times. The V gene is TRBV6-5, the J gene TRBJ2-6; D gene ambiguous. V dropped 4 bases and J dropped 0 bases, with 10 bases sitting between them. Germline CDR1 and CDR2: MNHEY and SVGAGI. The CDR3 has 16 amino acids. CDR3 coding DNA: TGTGCCAGCAGTTCCCGACGGTCCTCTGGGGCCAACGTCCTGACTTTC. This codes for CASSSRRSSGANVLTF.

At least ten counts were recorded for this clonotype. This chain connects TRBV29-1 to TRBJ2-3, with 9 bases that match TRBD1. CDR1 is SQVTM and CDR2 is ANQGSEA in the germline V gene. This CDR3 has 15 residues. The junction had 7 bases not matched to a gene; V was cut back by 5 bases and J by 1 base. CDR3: CSVQGTGKGTDTQYF. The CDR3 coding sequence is TGCAGCGTTCAAGGGACAGGGAAAGGCACAGATACGCAGTATTTT.

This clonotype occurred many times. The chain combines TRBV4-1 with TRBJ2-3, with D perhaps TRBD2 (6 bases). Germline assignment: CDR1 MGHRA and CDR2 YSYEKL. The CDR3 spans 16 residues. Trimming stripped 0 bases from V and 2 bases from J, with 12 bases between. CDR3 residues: CASSQDRGGTTDTQYF. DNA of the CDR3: TGCGCCAGCAGCCAAGATCGTGGCGGGACCACAGATACGCAGTATTTT.

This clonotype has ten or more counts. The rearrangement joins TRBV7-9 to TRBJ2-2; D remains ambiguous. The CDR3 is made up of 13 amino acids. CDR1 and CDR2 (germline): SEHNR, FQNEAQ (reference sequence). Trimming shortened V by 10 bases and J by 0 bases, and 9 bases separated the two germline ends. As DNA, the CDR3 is TGTGCCACCTTGACTCCGAACACCGGGGAGCTGTTTTTT. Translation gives CATLTPNTGELFF.

CDR3 DNA sequence: TGTGCCAGTAGTATCTCTAGCGGGAGAATTAATGAGCAGTTCTTC. This gives the protein CASSISSGRINEQFF. This chain connects TRBV19 to TRBJ2-1, with 10 bases fitting TRBD2. Losses at the gene ends were 3 bases for V and 7 bases for J; bases not matched to a gene: 6. Germline V gene sequence: CDR1 LNHDA, CDR2 SQIVND (reference sequence). The CDR3 has 15 amino acids.

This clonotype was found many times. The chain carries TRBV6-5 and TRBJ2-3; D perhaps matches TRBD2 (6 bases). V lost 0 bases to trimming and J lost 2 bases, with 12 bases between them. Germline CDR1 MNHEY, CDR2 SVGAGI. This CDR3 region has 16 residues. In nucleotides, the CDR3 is TGTGCCAGCAGTTACTCTAACGGGGGATTCACAGATACGCAGTATTTT. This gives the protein CASSYSNGGFTDTQYF.

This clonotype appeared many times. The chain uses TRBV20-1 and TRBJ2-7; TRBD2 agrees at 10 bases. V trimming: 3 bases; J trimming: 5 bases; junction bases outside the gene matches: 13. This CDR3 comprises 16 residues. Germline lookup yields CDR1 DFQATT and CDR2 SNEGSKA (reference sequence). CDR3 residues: CSAREPSGSISNEQYF. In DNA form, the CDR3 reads TGCAGTGCTAGGGAGCCTAGCGGGAGTATAAGCAACGAGCAGTACTTC.

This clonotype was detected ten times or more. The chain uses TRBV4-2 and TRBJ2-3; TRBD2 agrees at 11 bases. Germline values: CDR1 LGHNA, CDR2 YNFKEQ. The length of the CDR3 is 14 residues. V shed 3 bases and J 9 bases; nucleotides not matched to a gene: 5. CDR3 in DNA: TGTGCCAGCAGCCAGACTAGCGGGAAACTCACGCAGTATTTT. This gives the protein CASSQTSGKLTQYF.

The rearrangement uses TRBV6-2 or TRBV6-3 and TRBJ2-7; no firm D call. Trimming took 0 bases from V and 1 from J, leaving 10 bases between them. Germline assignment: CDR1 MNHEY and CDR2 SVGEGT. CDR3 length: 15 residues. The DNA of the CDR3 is TGTGCCAGCAGTTACTCCCGGGTTTCTTCCTACGAGCAGTACTTC. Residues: CASSYSRVSSYEQYF.

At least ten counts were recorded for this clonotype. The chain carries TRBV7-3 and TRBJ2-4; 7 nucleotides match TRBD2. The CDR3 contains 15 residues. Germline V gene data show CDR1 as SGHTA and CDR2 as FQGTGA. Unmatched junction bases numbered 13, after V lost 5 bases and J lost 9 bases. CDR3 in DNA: TGTGCCAGCAGCGCTAGCGGAAGAGGTGAAGGCATTCAGTACTTC. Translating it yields CASSASGRGEGIQYF.

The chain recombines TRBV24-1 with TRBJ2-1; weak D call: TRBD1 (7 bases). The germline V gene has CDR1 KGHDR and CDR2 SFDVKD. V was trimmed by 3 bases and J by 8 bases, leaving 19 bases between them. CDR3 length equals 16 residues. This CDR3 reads CATSDRTQGGIYEQFF. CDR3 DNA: TGTGCCACCAGTGATAGGACGCAGGGGGGCATTTATGAGCAGTTCTTC.